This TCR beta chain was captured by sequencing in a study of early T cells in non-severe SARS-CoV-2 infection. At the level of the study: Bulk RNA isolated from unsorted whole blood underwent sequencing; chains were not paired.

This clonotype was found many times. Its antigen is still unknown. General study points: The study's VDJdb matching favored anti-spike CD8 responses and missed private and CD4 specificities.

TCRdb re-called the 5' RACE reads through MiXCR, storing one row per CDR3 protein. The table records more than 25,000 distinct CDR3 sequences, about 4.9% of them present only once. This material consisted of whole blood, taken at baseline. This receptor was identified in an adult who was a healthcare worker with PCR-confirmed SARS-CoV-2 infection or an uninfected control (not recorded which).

CDR3 nucleotide sequence: TGTGCCAGCAGCCAAGGCTCTGATACAGGCGAGACCCAGTACTTC. This gives the protein CASSQGSDTGETQYF. The V and J genes are TRBV4-2 and TRBJ2-5; D possibly corresponds to TRBD1 (5 bases). The V gene lost 1 base and the J gene lost 5 bases, with 14 bases spanning the gap. The V gene's germline CDR1 is LGHNA and CDR2 YNFKEQ. This CDR3 has 15 residues.